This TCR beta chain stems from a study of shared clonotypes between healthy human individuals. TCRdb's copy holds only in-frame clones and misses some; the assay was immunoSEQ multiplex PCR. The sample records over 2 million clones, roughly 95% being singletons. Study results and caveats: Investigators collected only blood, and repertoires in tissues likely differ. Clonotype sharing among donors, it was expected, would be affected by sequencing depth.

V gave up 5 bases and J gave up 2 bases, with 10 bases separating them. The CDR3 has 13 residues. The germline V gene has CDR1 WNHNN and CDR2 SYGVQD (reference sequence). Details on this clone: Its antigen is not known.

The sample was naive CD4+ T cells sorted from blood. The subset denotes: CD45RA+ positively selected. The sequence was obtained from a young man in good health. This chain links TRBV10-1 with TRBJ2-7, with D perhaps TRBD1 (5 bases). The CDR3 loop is CASSSDTTYEQYF. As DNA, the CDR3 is TGCGCCAGCAGTTCGGACACCACCTACGAGCAGTACTTC.